The 25 T cell receptor beta chains presented below share a single source sample, sequenced in a study of cytomegalovirus exposure and HLA in healthy donors. Primers included in the PCR were 60 Vbeta and 13 Jbeta primers. Libraries were prepared by immunoSEQ multiplex PCR; TCRdb keeps only in-frame clonotypes and omits some of them. Of about 160,000 clones listed, around three quarters are singletons. The specimen was PBMCs. Receptors originate from a man aged 40-50 years in good health and CMV-seronegative.

The table lists this clone with a few counts. V usage is TRBV9 and J usage is TRBJ2-4, with 11 bases matching TRBD2. CDR3 size: 15 residues. Trimming cost V 2 bases and J 5 bases; bases outside gene matches: 3. The V gene's germline CDR1 is SGDLS and CDR2 YYNGEE. CDR3 region: CASSVSGRGENIQYF. CDR3 DNA: TGTGCCAGCAGCGTTAGCGGGAGGGGGGAAAACATTCAGTACTTC.

V is TRBV18 and J is TRBJ2-1; TRBD1 agrees at 8 bases. Germline V gene data show CDR1 as KGHSH and CDR2 as LQKENI. This CDR3 contains 16 residues. V lost 3 bases to trimming and J lost 6 bases; unmatched junction nucleotides: 10. The CDR3 loop reads CASSPLGQGPSNEQFF. CDR3 DNA: TGTGCCAGCTCACCTCTTGGACAGGGCCCCTCCAATGAGCAGTTCTTC.

This chain joins TRBV27 and TRBJ2-1; D possibly corresponds to TRBD2 (6 bases). The germline V gene has CDR1 MNHEY and CDR2 SMNVEV (reference sequence). V lost 8 bases and J 7 bases, leaving 21 bases between the germline ends. CDR3 length: 15 residues. Here the CDR3 reads CASATSGGRTNEQFF. CDR3 in DNA: TGTGCCAGCGCCACCTCTGGGGGGAGAACGAATGAGCAGTTCTTC.

This clone was picked up a small number of times. This chain links TRBV6-5 with TRBJ2-3; D may be TRBD1 (6 bases). The CDR3 runs 14 residues. The germline gives CDR1 MNHEY, CDR2 SVGAGI. V gave up 5 bases and J gave up 3 bases, with 12 bases separating them. This CDR3 is CASSLGQLTDTQYF. DNA for the CDR3: TGTGCCAGCAGTCTGGGACAACTGACAGATACGCAGTATTTT.

V usage is TRBV27 and J usage is TRBJ2-7; 8 nucleotides match TRBD1. CDR3 length: 13 residues. Germline V CDR1 and CDR2: MNHEY, SMNVEV (reference sequence). Trimming removed 5 bases from V and 5 bases from J; junction bases left unmatched: 5. This CDR3 reads CASSLRQGNEQYF. The CDR3 DNA follows: TGTGCCAGCAGTCTCAGACAGGGGAACGAGCAGTACTTC.

This rearrangement joins TRBV27 to TRBJ1-5; D is unclear. V dropped 2 bases and J dropped 4 bases, with 12 bases sitting between them. The germline gives CDR1 MNHEY, CDR2 SMNVEV (reference sequence). The CDR3 runs 15 residues. DNA for the CDR3: TGTGCCAGCAGTTTACAGGTGCCCACAAATCAGCCCCAGCATTTT. Residues: CASSLQVPTNQPQHF.

This clone was picked up one time. The chain is built from TRBV28 and TRBJ1-5; D not resolved. V was trimmed by 7 bases and J by 0 bases, leaving 19 bases between them. The CDR3 is 17 amino acids. CDR1 and CDR2 from the germline V gene are MDHEN and SYDVKM. CDR3 region: CASNPRLTINSNQPQHF. In DNA form, the CDR3 reads TGTGCCAGCAACCCGAGACTAACGATTAATAGCAATCAGCCCCAGCATTTT.

This chain connects TRBV2 to TRBJ2-3; 11 nucleotides line up with TRBD2. The germline V gene has CDR1 SNHLY and CDR2 FYNNEI. The J segment lost 3 bases and the V segment lost 7 bases, leaving 12 bases of the junction unmatched. The CDR3 has 17 residues. The CDR3 DNA sequence: TGTGCCAGCATCCCGGACACGCTAGCGGGAGGAACAGATACGCAGTATTTT. This gives the protein CASIPDTLAGGTDTQYF.

The CDR3 DNA reads as TGTGCCAGCAGCCCAGGGTTGGGCAGGGTAGGAGAAAAACTGTTTTTT. Amino acid sequence: CASSPGLGRVGEKLFF. J is TRBJ1-4 and V is TRBV7-2, with D possibly matching TRBD1 (5 bases). Deletions cut 5 bases from V and 8 bases from J, with 21 bases between. CDR3 size: 16 residues. Germline V gene data show CDR1 as SGHTA and CDR2 as FQGNSA. Filled out from reference TRBV7-2 and TRBJ1-4, the complete variable domain reads GAGVSQSPSNKVTEKGKDVELRCDPISGHTALYWYRQSLGQGLEFLIYFQGNSAPDKSGLPSDRFSAERTGGSVSTLTIQRTQQEDSAVYLCASSPGLGRVGEKLFFGSGTQLSVL.

The CDR3 region has the DNA TGTGCCAGCAGTTACTCGGCCCTTAACACCGGGGAGCTGTTTTTT. It translates to CASSYSALNTGELFF. The V and J genes are TRBV6-5 and TRBJ2-2; D is unresolved. V lost 0 bases and J lost 2, with 7 bases in between. Per the germline V gene, CDR1 is MNHEY and CDR2 is SVGAGI. This CDR3 has 15 amino acids.

The sample holds a few counts of this clone. V is TRBV7-5 and J is TRBJ2-7; the tabulated D call, TRBD1, remains unverified against the DNA. TRBV7-5 is deemed a pseudogene. This CDR3 has 15 residues. The CDR3 reads CARSPGQGFPYEQYV. The CDR3 coding sequence is TGTGCCAGAAGCCCCGGACAGGGTTTCCCCTACGAGCAGTACGTC.

This clone occurred a few times. The V and J genes are TRBV7-6 and TRBJ1-2; TRBD1 aligns across 7 bases. The length of the CDR3 is 13 residues. The germline CDR1 and CDR2 sequences are SGHVS and FNYEAQ. V was pared by 6 bases and J by 8 bases, with 9 bases of the junction left unmatched. The DNA of the CDR3 is TGTGCCAGCAGTCAGTACAGGGGTGACGGCTACACCTTC. It translates to CASSQYRGDGYTF.

The chain links TRBV7-9 to TRBJ2-1, with D tentatively TRBD2 (5 bases). Germline-derived CDR1 and CDR2 are SEHNR and FQNEAQ (reference sequence). There are 16 residues in the CDR3. Trimming removed 5 bases at V and 0 bases at J, with 14 bases between. The CDR3 here is CASSLSLGSSYNEQFF. The CDR3 nucleotides are TGTGCCAGCAGCCTATCGCTTGGGAGCTCCTACAATGAGCAGTTCTTC.

This chain connects TRBV11-2 to TRBJ1-1, with D hard to call. CDR3 length: 13 amino acids. Germline lookup yields CDR1 SGHAT and CDR2 FQNNGV. Trimming pared 2 bases from V and 3 bases from J, leaving 7 bases between. The CDR3 DNA follows: TGTGCCAGCAGCTTATATAAGCACACTGAAGCTTTCTTT. It encodes CASSLYKHTEAFF.

This chain links TRBV28 with TRBJ2-7; tentative D call: TRBD1 (6 bases). Trimming took 5 bases from V and 6 from J, leaving 20 bases between them. The CDR3 has 15 residues. The germline V gene has CDR1 MDHEN and CDR2 SYDVKM. The CDR3 protein is CASSEHGTIPSEQYF. The DNA for the CDR3 is TGTGCCAGCAGTGAGCACGGGACAATCCCAAGCGAGCAGTACTTC.

Worth noting for this clone: The junction and the germline gene differ at one end; a read error may be behind it. Here the CDR3 reads CSSSLGLYEQYF. The CDR3 DNA reads TGTTCCAGCAGCTTGGGACTGTATGAGCAGTACTTC. The J gene is TRBJ2-7, the V gene TRBV7-9; D perhaps matches TRBD2 (6 bases). The CDR3 is 12 amino acids. Germline lookup yields CDR1 SEHNR and CDR2 FQNEAQ (reference sequence).

The rearrangement joins TRBV27 to TRBJ2-3; 9 bases align to TRBD2. The V and J ends lost 5 bases and 12 bases, in that order; junction bases with no gene match: 6. The CDR3 loop spans 12 amino acids. CDR1 MNHEY and CDR2 SMNVEV come from the germline V gene (reference sequence). CDR3 protein: CASSPGTSIQYF. In nucleotides, the CDR3 is TGTGCCAGCAGTCCAGGGACTAGCATTCAGTATTTT.

This clone occurred many times. J is TRBJ2-1 and V is TRBV10-3, with D possibly being TRBD2 (6 bases). Between the trimmed V and J ends, which lost 7 bases and 7 bases, there was a span of 14 bases. CDR1 is ENHRY, CDR2 SYGVKD, per germline. CDR3 length equals 13 residues. In nucleotides, the CDR3 is TGTGCCATCACCCGAGGAGGGTTGAATGAGCAGTTCTTC. Translated, it gives CAITRGGLNEQFF.

The genes are TRBV11-1 and TRBJ2-4; D is unclear. The CDR3 has 14 residues. Germline values: CDR1 SGHAT, CDR2 FQDESV (reference sequence). Trimming pared 1 base from V and 0 bases from J, leaving 4 bases between. The CDR3 nucleotides read TGTGCCAGCAGCTTAGACAGAGCCAAAAACATTCAGTACTTC. Its protein product is CASSLDRAKNIQYF.

The chain uses TRBV7-2 and TRBJ2-1; TRBD2 matches 9 bases. Germline-derived CDR1 and CDR2 are SGHTA and FQGNSA. Unmatched junction bases numbered 6, after V lost 2 bases and J lost 7 bases. This CDR3 is 15 amino acids long. In DNA, the CDR3 is TGTGCCAGCAGCTTACGCGGGAGGGCCTCGAATGAGCAGTTCTTC. Protein product: CASSLRGRASNEQFF.

The rearrangement uses TRBV18 and TRBJ2-5; a weak D match, TRBD2 (7 bases). V shed 3 bases and J shed 6 bases, with 26 bases lying between them. Germline loops: CDR1 KGHSH, CDR2 LQKENI. The CDR3 is 18 residues long. CDR3 region: CASSPLPEGGTRRKTQYF. The CDR3 bases are TGTGCCAGCTCACCCCTCCCGGAGGGGGGGACCAGACGGAAGACCCAGTACTTC.

V is TRBV19 and J is TRBJ2-7; D possibly corresponds to TRBD1 (5 bases). CDR3 length: 15 residues. Germline V gene sequence: CDR1 LNHDA, CDR2 SQIVND (reference sequence). V shed 5 bases and J shed 0 bases, with 14 bases lying between them. CDR3 nucleotide sequence: TGTGCCAGTAGTCCTAAACAGGAGAGCTCCTACGAGCAGTACGTC. As protein: CASSPKQESSYEQYV.

The CDR3 is CASSFSTGTVTYEQYF. DNA for the CDR3: TGTGCCAGCAGTTTCTCCACCGGGACAGTGACCTACGAGCAGTACTTC. The V gene is TRBV27, the J gene TRBJ2-7; 7 bases are shared with TRBD1. The junction had 10 bases not matched to a gene; V was cut back by 3 bases and J by 2 bases. Germline CDR1 and CDR2: MNHEY and SMNVEV (reference sequence). The CDR3 is made up of 16 amino acids.

This clone was found once. The chain uses TRBV7-9 and TRBJ1-1, with TRBD1 matching 11 bases. Germline CDR1 and CDR2: SEHNR and FQNEAQ (reference sequence). The CDR3 covers 16 residues. V dropped 5 bases and J dropped 2; count of bases not matched to a gene: 7. The CDR3 loop reads CASSKSGTGGNTEAFF. The DNA for the CDR3 is TGTGCCAGCAGCAAATCCGGGACAGGGGGAAACACTGAAGCTTTCTTT.

This chain joins TRBV5-1 and TRBJ2-2, with D maybe TRBD2 (6 bases). Trimming took 7 bases from V and 0 from J, leaving 13 bases between them. This CDR3 comprises 15 residues. Germline CDR1 reads SGHRS; CDR2 reads YFSETQ. DNA for the CDR3: TGCGCCAGCGCCTCGGGGGATCCGAACACCGGGGAGCTGTTTTTT. It codes for CASASGDPNTGELFF.